What follows are 2 T cell receptor beta chains derived from one specimen sequenced in a study of identical twins. TCRdb ran MiXCR on the 5' RACE reads and lists one entry per CDR3 protein. The sample contains about 460,000 distinct CDR3 sequences, 12% to 15% of which appear only once. This sample also belongs to another study, concerning yellow fever vaccine responses in identical twins.

Sequencing was done on a sample of CD4+ T cells sorted from blood. The source of these receptors is a woman in her late teens or twenties in good health.

This clonotype was seen more than once but under ten times. The chain is built from TRBV6-2 or TRBV6-3 and TRBJ2-7, with 12 bases that match TRBD2. The ends lost 0 bases at V and 0 bases at J; junction bases unmatched: 9. Germline CDR1 and CDR2: MNHEY and SVGEGT. The CDR3 loop spans 19 amino acids. Here the CDR3 DNA reads TGTGCCAGCAGTTACTCGAAGGGACTAGCGGGCCAAAGCTCCTACGAGCAGTACTTC. This gives the protein CASSYSKGLAGQSSYEQYF.

This clonotype was counted a few times. The rearrangement links TRBV13 to TRBJ2-7, with D possibly being TRBD1 (6 bases). Trimming left V 5 bases short and J 0 bases short, with 20 bases between. CDR3 length: 17 amino acids. From germline, CDR1 is PRHDT and CDR2 FYEKMQ (reference sequence). The CDR3 loop reads CASSPWTDITSSYEQYF. As DNA, the CDR3 is TGTGCCAGCAGCCCATGGACAGACATAACCAGCTCCTACGAGCAGTACTTC.